These 24 T cell receptor beta chains were sequenced from one sample in a study of blood T cell repertoires in COVID-19. Libraries were prepared by immunoSEQ multiplex PCR; TCRdb keeps only in-frame clonotypes and omits some of them. In the table there are a few hundred thousand clones, less than 90% of which are singletons. Sequencing input: PBMCs or T cells enriched from blood (not recorded which). The receptors here all came from a woman aged 45-59 years who had recovered from COVID-19.

This clone appeared a few times. The chain employs TRBV15 and TRBJ2-3, with TRBD2 matching over 9 bases. Per germline, CDR1 LNHNV and CDR2 YYDKDF (reference sequence). The CDR3 consists of 16 residues. Unmatched junction bases numbered 7, after V lost 0 bases and J lost 6 bases. The CDR3 loop is CATSRDRAGGRDTQYF. The CDR3 DNA follows: TGTGCCACCAGCAGAGATCGGGCGGGGGGGCGCGATACGCAGTATTTT.

The gene calls are TRBV30 and TRBJ1-1, with TRBD1 matching 7 bases. Germline V gene lookup returns CDR1 GTSNPN and CDR2 SVGIG (reference sequence). Germline trimming cut 1 base from V and 2 bases from J; bases unmatched to any gene: 7. This CDR3 has 15 amino acids. The CDR3 bases are TGTGCCTGGAGTGAAATCGGACAGGACAACACTGAAGCTTTCTTT. Translating gives CAWSEIGQDNTEAFF.

This sequence joins TRBV2 and TRBJ2-1, with TRBD1 identical over 12 bases. J was trimmed by 7 bases and V by 4 bases; bases with no gene match: 5. Per germline, CDR1 SNHLY and CDR2 FYNNEI. This CDR3 contains 15 residues. The chain's CDR3 is CASSGGQGALNEQFF. The CDR3 DNA reads TGTGCCAGCAGTGGGGGACAGGGGGCTTTGAATGAGCAGTTCTTC.

The chain combines TRBV5-1 with TRBJ2-7, with a weak D call TRBD1 (6 bases). CDR3 length: 14 residues. CDR1 SGHRS and CDR2 YFSETQ come from the germline V gene. Between the trimmed V and J ends, which lost 4 bases and 3 bases, there was a span of 14 bases. DNA of the CDR3: TGCGCCAGCAGCCGGAGTACAGGGCACTACGAGCAGTACTTC. It yields the protein CASSRSTGHYEQYF. Drawing the rest from reference TRBV5-1 and TRBJ2-7, the complete variable domain is KAGVTQTPRYLIKTRGQQVTLSCSPISGHRSVSWYQQTPGQGLQFLFEYFSETQRNKGNFPGRFSGRQFSNSRSEMNVSTLELGDSALYLCASSRSTGHYEQYFGPGTRLTVT.

The chain recombines TRBV19 with TRBJ2-1, with D perhaps TRBD1 (6 bases). Per the germline V gene, CDR1 is LNHDA and CDR2 is SQIVND (reference sequence). The CDR3 is made up of 13 amino acids. With 4 bases removed from V and 7 bases from J, the gap between germline ends came to 11 bases. The CDR3 protein is CASSTRQVNEQFF. CDR3 in DNA: TGTGCCAGTAGTACCCGACAGGTGAATGAGCAGTTCTTC.

This clone showed up just once. This chain uses TRBV5-1 with TRBJ2-1; TRBD2 aligns across 9 bases. The CDR3 loop spans 14 amino acids. The ends lost 2 bases at V and 8 bases at J; junction bases unmatched: 5. In germline, CDR1 is SGHRS, CDR2 YFSETQ. CDR3 loop: CASSLAGGSHEQFF. The CDR3 DNA follows: TGCGCCAGCAGCTTAGCGGGAGGCAGCCATGAGCAGTTCTTC.

J is TRBJ2-1 and V is TRBV18; no reliable D call. CDR3 length equals 11 residues. Germline CDR1 is KGHSH and CDR2 is LQKENI. V shed 3 bases and J shed 8 bases, with 5 bases lying between them. The CDR3 protein is CASSPRDEQFF. CDR3 sequence (DNA): TGTGCCAGCTCACCCCGGGATGAGCAGTTCTTC.

This clone was counted a single time. This chain uses TRBV2 with TRBJ1-3; 10 bases map to TRBD1. Germline CDR1 reads SNHLY; CDR2 reads FYNNEI. The CDR3 totals 15 residues. V trimming: 4 bases; J trimming: 2 bases; junction bases outside the gene matches: 2. CDR3 sequence: CASSGDRGPGNTIYF. Written as DNA, the CDR3 is TGTGCCAGCAGTGGGGACAGGGGTCCTGGAAACACCATATATTTT.

The chain links TRBV3-1 (or the pseudogene TRBV3-2) to TRBJ2-7, with 7 positions matching TRBD1. This CDR3 region has 14 residues. From germline, CDR1 is LGHDT and CDR2 YNNKEL (reference sequence). The junction had 7 bases not matched to a gene; V was cut back by 6 bases and J by 2 bases. CDR3 bases: TGTGCCAGCAGAAAGGGACAGATGACCTACGAGCAGTACTTC. Translation gives CASRKGQMTYEQYF.

The chain carries TRBV30 and TRBJ2-7; D possibly corresponds to TRBD1 (6 bases). Germline-derived CDR1 and CDR2 are GTSNPN and SVGIG (reference sequence). The CDR3 is made up of 14 amino acids. V lost 3 bases, J lost 2 bases, and 14 bases lay in between. This CDR3 reads CAWRRGTGPYEQYF. CDR3 DNA sequence: TGTGCCTGGAGGAGGGGTACAGGGCCCTACGAGCAGTACTTC.

The V gene is TRBV6-5, the J gene TRBJ2-7, with 7 bases lining up with TRBD2. Germline V gene sequence: CDR1 MNHEY, CDR2 SVGAGI. Unmatched junction bases numbered 0, after V lost 8 bases and J lost 2 bases. The CDR3 contains 11 residues. CDR3 nucleotides: TGTGCCAGCGCGGGGGCCTACGAGCAGTACTTC. Translation: CASAGAYEQYF.

J is TRBJ1-2 and V is TRBV6-2 or TRBV6-3; no clear D gene. Germline CDR1 MNHEY, CDR2 SVGEGT. This CDR3 contains 12 residues. The ends were cut back, 6 bases at V and 8 bases at J, with 13 bases in the middle. The CDR3 DNA reads TGTGCCAGCAGCAGCCCCGGTAGCGGCTACACCTTC. This gives the protein CASSSPGSGYTF.

The CDR3 spells CASSLSISSYNEQFF. The DNA for the CDR3 is TGCGCCAGCAGCCTCTCTATTAGCTCCTACAATGAGCAGTTCTTC. The J gene is TRBJ2-1, the V gene TRBV4-3, with D unclear. Per the germline V gene, CDR1 is LGHNA and CDR2 is YSLEER. V was cut by 4 bases and J by 0 bases, with 10 bases left in between. CDR3 length: 15 amino acids.

V usage is TRBV7-2 and J usage is TRBJ2-4; tentatively, D is TRBD2 (5 bases). The CDR3 extends over 16 amino acids. With 5 bases removed from V and 1 base from J, the gap between germline ends came to 15 bases. Germline V gene data show CDR1 as SGHTA and CDR2 as FQGNSA. The CDR3 protein is CASSQRTFEAKNIQYF. Here the CDR3 DNA reads TGTGCCAGCAGCCAACGGACTTTTGAGGCCAAAAACATTCAGTACTTC.

The chain links TRBV5-1 to TRBJ2-1; tentative D call: TRBD2 (6 bases). V shed 7 bases and J shed 4 bases, with 12 bases lying between them. The CDR3 consists of 13 residues. Germline loops: CDR1 SGHRS, CDR2 YFSETQ. The CDR3 loop is CASGGLQYNEQFF. The CDR3 coding sequence is TGCGCCAGCGGGGGACTCCAGTACAATGAGCAGTTCTTC.

The sample holds a few counts of this clone. The chain combines TRBV5-6 with TRBJ2-1; 9 bases match TRBD2. CDR1 is SGHDT, CDR2 YYEEEE, per germline. CDR3 length: 15 residues. Trimming cost V 4 bases and J 3 bases; bases outside gene matches: 5. The DNA for the CDR3 is TGTGCCAGCAGCGTGCGGGAGGGACTCTACAATGAGCAGTTCTTC. As protein: CASSVREGLYNEQFF.

This clone was counted a few times. This same CDR3 is encoded by further DNA sequences in the sample. J is TRBJ1-1 and V is TRBV3-1 (or the pseudogene TRBV3-2); possibly TRBD1 for D (5 bases). Trimming left V 3 bases short and J 1 base short, with 9 bases between. This CDR3 has 14 amino acids. Germline assignment: CDR1 LGHDT and CDR2 YNNKEL (reference sequence). This CDR3 is CASSQVQGNTEAFF. CDR3 bases: TGTGCCAGCAGCCAGGTTCAGGGGAACACTGAAGCTTTCTTT.

The chain has TRBV7-9 and TRBJ2-5, with D perhaps matching TRBD1 (5 bases). V lost 3 bases to trimming and J lost 0 bases, with 8 bases between them. The germline gives CDR1 SEHNR, CDR2 FQNEAQ (reference sequence). This CDR3 has 14 amino acids. The CDR3 region is CASSLAQDQETQYF. The CDR3 DNA sequence: TGTGCCAGCAGCTTGGCACAGGACCAAGAGACCCAGTACTTC.

The chain combines TRBV30 with TRBJ2-6; D unclear. The germline V gene encodes CDR1 GTSNPN and CDR2 SVGIG (reference sequence). The CDR3 extends over 15 amino acids. The V gene lost 0 bases and the J gene lost 2 bases, with 8 bases spanning the gap. This CDR3 is CAWSVPQTGANVLTF. CDR3 sequence (DNA): TGTGCCTGGAGTGTACCCCAGACTGGGGCCAACGTCCTGACTTTC.

The V call is TRBV7-2, the J call TRBJ2-3; D is possibly TRBD2 (5 bases). The germline gives CDR1 SGHTA, CDR2 FQGNSA. V was cut by 5 bases and J by 4 bases, with 13 bases left in between. The CDR3 totals 14 residues. The chain's CDR3 is CASSPVASSDTQYF. DNA of the CDR3: TGTGCCAGCAGCCCCGTAGCGTCATCAGATACGCAGTATTTT.

The chain links TRBV25-1 to TRBJ1-2; 7 bases line up with TRBD1. The V gene end was trimmed by 3 bases and the J gene end by 4 bases; junction bases not matched to a gene: 5. The CDR3 is 14 amino acids. Germline lookup yields CDR1 MGHDK and CDR2 SYGVNS. In DNA, the CDR3 is TGTGCCAGCAGTGACTGGACAGGTTCCTATGGCTACACCTTC. It is translated as CASSDWTGSYGYTF.

The chain combines TRBV6-2 or TRBV6-3 with TRBJ2-2; TRBD1 matches 7 bases. J gave up 0 bases and V 2 bases, and 0 bases lay outside the gene matches. The V gene's germline CDR1 is MNHEY and CDR2 SVGEGT. The CDR3 covers 15 residues. The CDR3 here is CASSYGTANTGELFF. Written as DNA, the CDR3 is TGTGCCAGCAGTTACGGGACAGCGAACACCGGGGAGCTGTTTTTT.

This clone occurred once. The chain recombines TRBV9 with TRBJ2-7; possibly TRBD1 for D (6 bases). The CDR3 is 15 residues long. V was pared by 3 bases and J by 3 bases, with 16 bases between. Germline values: CDR1 SGDLS, CDR2 YYNGEE. The CDR3 protein is CASSADGDTYYEQYF. CDR3 coding DNA: TGTGCCAGCAGCGCCGATGGGGACACCTACTACGAGCAGTACTTC.

On this clone itself: Additional DNA sequences in this sample encode the identical CDR3. This CDR3 reads CASSTNNYGYTF. CDR3 DNA sequence: TGTGCCAGTAGTACAAATAACTATGGCTACACCTTC. The chain recombines TRBV19 with TRBJ1-2; no clear D gene. Per the germline V gene, CDR1 is LNHDA and CDR2 is SQIVND (reference sequence). The germline V and J ends were trimmed by 4 bases and 1 base, with 4 bases remaining between them. The CDR3 loop spans 12 amino acids.